This T cell receptor beta chain was recovered during a study of regulatory T cells in long-lasting Graves disease (dated by TCRdb to about 2021). Study-wide context: To count as having persistent Graves' disease, a patient had to have received antithyroid drug treatment for over 5 years with TSH receptor autoantibodies remaining persistently positive. This study used TCR sequencing and RNA sequencing of peripheral blood to compare persistent Graves' disease patients against newly diagnosed Graves' disease patients. The study was registered as a clinical trial and conducted in China. TCR sequencing covered some 13 persistent and around 20 newly diagnosed Graves' disease patients, some 33 samples in total. Persistent Graves' disease patients in the clinical cohort had taken antithyroid drugs for roughly ten years on average.

The library came from multiplex PCR. Sequencing used an Illumina HiSeq 4000. CDR3 regions were amplified by Arm-PCR with iRepertoire HTBI primers to construct TCR beta libraries. PCR products were gel purified before sequencing. The study's processing was this. A total of some 65 TRBV and 14 TRBJ segments were identified across samples and were used for gene usage analysis of CDR3 amino acid clonotypes. COPE and FqMerger were used to merge filtered high-quality paired reads into contigs. BLAST was used to align contigs to IMGT TRBV, TRBD and TRBJ reference genes, with CDR3 defined following IMGT. Any clonotype with a frequency above 0.1% was counted as a highly expanded clone. Shannon entropy served as the measure of repertoire diversity, while the Gini coefficient captured V-J evenness. A clonotype was considered public if more than one individual shared it. TCRdb passed the public sequencing reads through fastp at Q25 and MiXCR, retaining productive beta sequences. Rows are combined by CDR3 protein, so each entry shows the most common genes and DNA. TCRdb assigned the V and J calls; the authors' analysis was not used. The sample yields roughly 400,000 distinct CDR3 sequences; 20% were counted once. Together, the top ten hold 20% to 25% of the sample.

Interpreted using the paper, the time point label stands for: persistent/refractory GD, antithyroid drugs over 5 years with positive TRAb. For both TCR sequencing and RNA sequencing, RNA was extracted from PBMCs using TRIzol. Graves' disease was diagnosed according to American Thyroid Association guidelines. The patients came from an endocrinology department in Xi'an, China. From each patient, approximately 10 milliliters of peripheral blood was collected into an EDTA anticoagulant tube. Ficoll Paque Plus density gradient separation was used to isolate PBMCs, and no further T cell sorting was done. An Agilent 2100 Bioanalyzer and agarose gel were used to check RNA quality, while a NanoDrop 2000 measured RNA concentration. Study-level results and caveats: Only peripheral blood was studied, because thyroid tissue, the primary lesion, was inaccessible. Preferential use of TRBV28, TRBJ1-2 and TRBJ2-5 was observed in persistent disease, whereas TRBV20-1 and TRBJ2-1 were favored in newly diagnosed disease. Only the TCR beta chain was sequenced and analyzed. A larger number of public clonotypes was shared among persistent patients (around 2,500) than among newly diagnosed patients (about 990). Compared with newly diagnosed patients, persistent Graves' disease patients had lower TCR Shannon entropy and fewer highly expanded clones, which suggests clonal expansion. The authors acknowledged the small sample size as a limitation that may reduce accuracy.

Its CDR3 holds 15 amino acids, cysteine through phenylalanine. The read is trimmed to its CDR3 DNA, 45 bases read in frame from base 1. CDR1 DFQATT and CDR2 SNEGSKA are derived from the germline V gene (reference sequence). Trimming takes 3 bases from V and 0 bases from J, and the germline ends sit 15 bases apart. A note on this clonotype: This clone's antigen is unknown. No base qualities exist here, and no much larger clone lies one base off it.

The sample here was peripheral blood mononuclear cells (PBMCs), taken when the disease was refractory, from a patient treated with antithyroid drugs. The sequence derives from a female donor with Graves disease. The chain was built from TRBV20-1 and TRBJ2-7; TRBD1 might be the D gene, on 6 matching bases. The CDR3 reads as follows: CSARARTESSYEQYF. The DNA reads TGCAGTGCTAGGGCCAGGACAGAAAGCTCCTACGAGCAGTACTTC.